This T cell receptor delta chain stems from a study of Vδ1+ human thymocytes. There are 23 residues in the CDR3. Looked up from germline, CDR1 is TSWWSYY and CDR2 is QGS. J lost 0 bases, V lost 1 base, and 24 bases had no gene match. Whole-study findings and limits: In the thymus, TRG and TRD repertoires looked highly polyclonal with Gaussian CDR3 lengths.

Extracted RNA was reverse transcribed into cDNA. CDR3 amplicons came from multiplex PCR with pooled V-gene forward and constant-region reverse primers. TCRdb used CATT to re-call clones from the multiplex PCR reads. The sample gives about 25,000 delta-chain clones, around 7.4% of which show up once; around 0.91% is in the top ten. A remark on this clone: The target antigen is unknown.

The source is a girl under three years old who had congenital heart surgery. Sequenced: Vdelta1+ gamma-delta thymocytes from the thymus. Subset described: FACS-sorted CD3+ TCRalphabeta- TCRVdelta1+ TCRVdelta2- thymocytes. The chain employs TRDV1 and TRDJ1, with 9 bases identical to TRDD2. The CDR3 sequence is CALGEPAFLRRPVRSLYTDKLIF. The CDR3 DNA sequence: TGTGCTCTTGGGGAACCGGCCTTCCTACGTCGGCCTGTCCGGTCCCTTTACACCGATAAACTCATCTTT.